This paragraph reports one T cell receptor (beta chain). Its matching antigen is unknown. This entry comes from a study of Ad26.COV2.S vaccination and SARS-CoV-2 variants. Regarding the study as a whole: Recipients given vaccine exceeded placebo recipients in spike-specific TCR breadth.

Germline CDR1 reads SGHKS; CDR2 reads YYEKEE (reference sequence). V lost 4 bases, J lost 8 bases, and 10 bases lay in between. This CDR3 is 12 amino acids long. The data were produced by immunoSEQ multiplex PCR, yet TCRdb's version contains in-frame clones alone and is incomplete. Here the sample spans 75,000 to 100,000 clones, approximately 81% being singletons. The gene calls are TRBV5-5 and TRBJ2-1; possibly TRBD1 for D (6 bases). The sequences come from peripheral blood, collected after recovery from COVID-19. The source of this sequence is a human donor who had recovered from COVID-19. The CDR3 protein is CASSGTSDEQFF. CDR3 coding DNA: TGTGCCAGCAGCGGGACAAGCGATGAGCAGTTCTTC.